This T cell receptor (beta chain) was profiled in a study of T cell responses to AZD1222 COVID-19 vaccine. Study-wide findings and caveats: Repertoires in all cases were sampled only once the peak T cell response had passed. Increased Spike-specific TCR breadth and depth were observed after two AZD1222 doses. Females made up more of the donors, who were largely white British, and clonal diversity may have come out too low. Only a handful of AZD1222 recipients, several in all, had baseline seropositivity.

The CDR3 sequence is 18 residues long. V gave up 5 bases and J gave up 2 bases; unmatched junction bases: 10. Germline CDR1 is MRHNA and CDR2 is SNTAGT. Some clones are missing from TCRdb's copy, which holds only in-frame ones; the method was immunoSEQ multiplex PCR. The sample lists 100,000 to 150,000 clones, 75% to 90% occurring once. This clone occurred once. Antigen: not known. Here the sequenced sample was peripheral blood, taken on day 0 of AZD1222 vaccination. The origin of this receptor is an adult in good health. The chain uses TRBV6-4 and TRBJ2-3; 13 bases line up with TRBD2. This CDR3 is CASSLYRTSGGTTDTQYF. The CDR3 DNA reads as TGTGCCAGCAGTCTCTATCGGACTAGCGGGGGCACCACAGATACGCAGTATTTT.